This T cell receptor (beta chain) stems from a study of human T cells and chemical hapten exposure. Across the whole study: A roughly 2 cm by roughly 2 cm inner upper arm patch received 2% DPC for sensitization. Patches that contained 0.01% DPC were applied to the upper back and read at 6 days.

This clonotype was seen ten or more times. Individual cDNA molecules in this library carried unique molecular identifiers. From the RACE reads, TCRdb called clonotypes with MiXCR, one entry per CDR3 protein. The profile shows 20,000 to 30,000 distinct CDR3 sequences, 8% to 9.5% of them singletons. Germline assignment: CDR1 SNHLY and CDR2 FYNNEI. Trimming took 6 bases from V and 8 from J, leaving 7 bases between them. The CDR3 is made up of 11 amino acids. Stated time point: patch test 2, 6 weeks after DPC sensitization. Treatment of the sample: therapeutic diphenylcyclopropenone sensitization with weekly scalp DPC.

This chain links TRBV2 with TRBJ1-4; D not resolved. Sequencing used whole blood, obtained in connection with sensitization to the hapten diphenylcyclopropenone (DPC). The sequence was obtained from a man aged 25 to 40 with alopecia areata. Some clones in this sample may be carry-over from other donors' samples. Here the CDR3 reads CASRPSEKLFF. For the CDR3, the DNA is TGTGCCAGCAGGCCGAGCGAAAAACTGTTTTTT. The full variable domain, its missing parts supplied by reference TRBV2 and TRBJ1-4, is EPEVTQTPSHQVTQMGQEVILRCVPISNHLYFYWYRQILGQKVEFLVSFYNNEISEKSEIFDDQFSVERPDGSNFTLKIRSTKLEDSAMYFCASRPSEKLFFGSGTQLSVL.